A selection of T cell receptor beta chains follows, all from one sample in a study of CD8 T cells in ankylosing spondylitis. From the 5' RACE reads, TCRdb called clonotypes with MiXCR, one entry per CDR3 protein. The data contain roughly 35,000 distinct CDR3 sequences, more than 15% of them singletons. The sample consisted of blood. All receptors derive from a male donor with ankylosing spondylitis or in good health (not recorded which). The CDR3 runs from the conserved cysteine through the conserved F or W. The D gene is left open where the match is weak. Expanded clones get a size class; other rows say once, few or many, or leave the size out.

J	V	size	D	DNA	CDR3
TRBJ2-2	TRBV12-3/TRBV12-4	-	-	TGTGCCAGCAGTTTAGAGGGCCGGGTTGGCACCGGGGAGCTGTTTTTT	CASSLEGRVGTGELFF
TRBJ1-1	TRBV12-3/TRBV12-4	many	-	TGTGCCAGCAGTTTCGGGGGGAACACTGAAGCTTTCTTT	CASSFGGNTEAFF
TRBJ2-1	TRBV29-1	-	-	TGCAGCGCAAGCCCGCAGGGGAATGAGCAGTTCTTC	CSASPQGNEQFF
TRBJ2-6	TRBV20-1	few	-	TGCAGTGCTAGAGCGAGAGTCTCTGGGGCCAACGTCCTGACTTTC	CSARARVSGANVLTF
TRBJ2-1	TRBV5-1	-	-	TGCGCCAGCAGTGTGTCCGGGACACAAAGCTACAATGAGCAGTTCTTC	CASSVSGTQSYNEQFF
TRBJ2-7	TRBV7-9	-	TRBD1	TGTGCCAGCAGCTTAACCAGGACAGGGGGGACCGAGCAGTACTTC	CASSLTRTGGTEQYF
TRBJ2-2	TRBV29-1	-	-	TGCAGCGGGACCATAGGGCCTAGCACCGGGGAGCTGTTTTTT	CSGTIGPSTGELFF
TRBJ2-4	TRBV28	few	TRBD1	TGTGCCAGCAGTCAAGCCGGGACAGGGGTCGACATTCAGTACTTC	CASSQAGTGVDIQYF
TRBJ2-5	TRBV27	-	-	TGTGCCAGCAGTTCCTCAGGGGTCGGGTCCCAGTACTTC	CASSSSGVGSQYF
TRBJ2-1	TRBV12-3/TRBV12-4	-	-	TGTGCCAGCAGCCCCTCAGGGGGGGCGGCCTACAATGAGCAGTTCTTC	CASSPSGGAAYNEQFF
TRBJ1-1	TRBV5-1	few	-	TGCGCCAGCAGCTTGCTGGGGAGGAACACTGAAGCTTTCTTT	CASSLLGRNTEAFF
TRBJ1-3	TRBV7-2	few	-	TGTGCCAGCAGCTTTGAACCGGGCCCCAGCTCTGGAAACACCATATATTTT	CASSFEPGPSSGNTIYF
TRBJ1-4	TRBV20-1	few	-	TGCAGTGCTAGGGCAGCGGGACGCCCAGAAAAACTGTTTTTT	CSARAAGRPEKLFF
TRBJ1-1	TRBV28	few	-	TGTGCCAGCAGCTCGACAGAACGCCAAGCTTTCTTT	CASSSTERQAFF
TRBJ2-5	TRBV29-1	-	TRBD2	TGCAGCGCCTTTCTTCCACTAGCGGGGGAGACCCAGTACTTC	CSAFLPLAGETQYF
TRBJ2-1	TRBV3-1	few	-	TGTGCCAGCAGCCTCCTGGCGACTGGGGTGGTCTTC	CASSLLATGVVF
TRBJ2-5	TRBV23-1	-	-	TGCGCCAGCAGCCCTCTGAGCGGGACCCAGTACTTC	CASSPLSGTQYF
TRBJ2-3	TRBV12-3/TRBV12-4	many	-	TGTGCCAGCAGCCTACCCCCTCGGGATACGCAGTATTTT	CASSLPPRDTQYF
TRBJ2-1	TRBV6-6	-	TRBD2	TGTGCCAGCAGTTTGCTAGCGGGAGATTCCTACAATGAGCAGTTCTTC	CASSLLAGDSYNEQFF
TRBJ1-1	TRBV5-1	few	-	TGCGCCAGCAACAAAGGGACAACGAACACTGAAGCTTTCTTT	CASNKGTTNTEAFF
TRBJ2-2	TRBV12-3/TRBV12-4	-	TRBD2	TGTGCCAGCAGTTTAGCTAGCGGGGCTATGAACACCGGGGAGCTGTTTTTT	CASSLASGAMNTGELFF
TRBJ1-1	TRBV2	-	-	TGTGCCAGCAGTGTGACCCCAATGAACACTGAAGCTTTCTTT	CASSVTPMNTEAFF
TRBJ1-1	TRBV6-6	few	-	TGTGCCACCTCGAGGGGGGAAGCTTTCTTT	CATSRGEAFF
TRBJ2-1	TRBV11-2	-	-	TGTGCCAGCAGCAACAGGGCTGAGCAGTTCTTC	CASSNRAEQFF
TRBJ1-2	TRBV28	few	TRBD1	TGTGCCAGCACCCTTGACAGGGATCCGGGCTACACCTTC	CASTLDRDPGYTF
TRBJ2-5	TRBV20-1	few	-	TGCAGTGCTTCCCCGGGAATTCGGGAGACCCAGTACTTC	CSASPGIRETQYF
TRBJ1-4	TRBV10-2	-	TRBD1	TGCGCCAGCACTCATCCGGGACAGGGGGGCGGAAATGAAAAACTGTTTTTT	CASTHPGQGGGNEKLFF
TRBJ2-2	TRBV9	few	TRBD2	TGTGCCAGCAGGTCCGGGACTAGCGGCACCGGGGAGCTGTTTTTT	CASRSGTSGTGELFF
TRBJ1-5	TRBV5-1	-	-	TGCGCCAGCAGCCCCACCGGTGGGGGGGCTGGTCAGCCCCAGCATTTT	CASSPTGGGAGQPQHF
TRBJ2-1	TRBV3-1	-	-	TGTGCCAGCAGCCAAGTGGTGACGCTTTACAATGAGCAGTTCTTC	CASSQVVTLYNEQFF
TRBJ2-6	TRBV20-1	-	-	TGCAGTGCCAGACAGTCGAACGTCCTGACTTTC	CSARQSNVLTF
TRBJ2-2	TRBV3-1	-	-	TGTGCCAGCGGGGCATCGAACACCGGGGAGCTGTTTTTT	CASGASNTGELFF
TRBJ2-3	TRBV6-5	few	TRBD2	TGTGCCAGCAGTTACTGGGCTAGCGGCCCAACCGGGGCAGATACGCAGTATTTT	CASSYWASGPTGADTQYF
TRBJ2-5	TRBV5-1	-	TRBD1	TGCGCCAGCAGCTTGGGAGGGCTGGCAGGGGGAGAGACCCAGTACTTC	CASSLGGLAGGETQYF
TRBJ2-3	TRBV27	few	TRBD2	TGTGCCAGCAGTTTAGCGGGAGGGCCTTATACGCAGTATTTT	CASSLAGGPYTQYF
TRBJ2-7	TRBV6-2/TRBV6-3	-	-	TGTGCCAGCAGCCTAACCGGGACATACTACGAGCAGTACTTC	CASSLTGTYYEQYF
TRBJ2-1	TRBV11-2	few	-	TGTGCCAGCAGCTTTATTGACAATGAGCAGTTCTTC	CASSFIDNEQFF
TRBJ2-1	TRBV7-2	once	-	TGTGCCAGCAGCTTAGCGGTAGCGGTTTACAATGAGCAGTTCTTC	CASSLAVAVYNEQFF
TRBJ1-4	TRBV28	once	-	TGTGCCAGCAGTTTAAACAGGGCCCAAGAACTGTTTTTT	CASSLNRAQELFF
TRBJ1-1	TRBV5-1	-	-	TGCGCCAGCAGCTTGACGGCAGAACACACTGAAGCTTTCTTT	CASSLTAEHTEAFF
TRBJ2-2	TRBV6-1	-	-	TGTGCCATAAGTTTTAAATGGGACACCGGGGAGCTGTTTTTT	CAISFKWDTGELFF
TRBJ2-2	TRBV11-2	-	-	TGTGCCAGCAGCTTCCCGGTCACTAGGTCCGGGGAGCTGTTTTTT	CASSFPVTRSGELFF
TRBJ1-4	TRBV10-3	few	TRBD1	TGTGCCATCAGGCCGGGACAGGGGAATGAAAAACTGTTTTTT	CAIRPGQGNEKLFF
TRBJ2-1	TRBV28	-	-	TGTGCCAGCAGTGCTCCGGGACTTCGAGAGCAGTTCTTC	CASSAPGLREQFF
TRBJ2-1	TRBV20-1	-	-	TGCAGTGCTGCCCCCCAGACCGGCTATGAGCAGTTCTTC	CSAAPQTGYEQFF
TRBJ2-5	TRBV29-1	few	-	TGCAGCGTTGACCAACCGCTTAGTAGAAAAGAGACCCAGTACTTC	CSVDQPLSRKETQYF
TRBJ2-3	TRBV28	-	-	TGTGCCACTAGGGGGGGGGCATACACAGATACGCAGTATTTT	CATRGGAYTDTQYF
TRBJ1-1	TRBV5-1	few	-	TGCGCCAGCAGCTTGGGGGGCGGGAACACTGAAGCTTTCTTT	CASSLGGGNTEAFF
TRBJ2-2	TRBV5-1	-	-	TGCGCCAGCAGCTCCGGGGACCTAAACACCGGGGAGCTGTTTTTT	CASSSGDLNTGELFF
TRBJ1-1	TRBV4-3	-	TRBD1	TGCGCCAGCAGCCTAACAGGGGCAGGCACTGAAGCTTTCTTT	CASSLTGAGTEAFF